This note documents a single TCR beta chain sequence. The source of the sample is a study of T cell changes during pregnancy in multiple sclerosis. Germline CDR1 and CDR2: DFQATT and SNEGSKA (reference sequence). This CDR3 is built from 9 residues. Deletions cut 8 bases from V and 8 bases from J, with 9 bases between. Sequenced by immunoSEQ multiplex PCR; TCRdb stores in-frame clones only, minus some. The sample yields under 100,000 clones, 90% to 95% seen once. The V gene is TRBV20-1, the J gene TRBJ1-2, with no clear D. Sequencing used peripheral blood, obtained in the second trimester of pregnancy. The clonotype was recovered from a female donor with multiple sclerosis, enrolled in a pregnancy study. The CDR3 region has the DNA TGCAGTACTATGCGGGGCTACACCTTC. This codes for CSTMRGYTF.